This passage covers 21 T cell receptor beta chains from one sample sequenced in a study of T-cell reconstitution after alpha-beta-depleted transplantation in children. Unique molecular identifiers featured in how the TCRbeta library was prepared. TCRdb re-analysed the PCR reads in MiXCR, keeping a single row per CDR3 protein. The data contain hundreds of thousands of distinct CDR3 sequences, more than 9% of them singletons. Sequencing used PBMCs from the stem cell graft donor, obtained from the stem cell graft. Source of these receptors: a human donor who donated a stem cell graft to a child with acute myeloid leukemia.

This clonotype turned up a few times. The chain links TRBV5-4 to TRBJ1-1; possibly TRBD1 for D (5 bases). The V end lost 4 bases, the J end lost 5 bases, and 18 bases lay between the germline ends. The CDR3 is made up of 15 amino acids. CDR1 and CDR2 from the germline V gene are SGHNT and YYREEE (reference sequence). The CDR3 region is CASSHTRGSWTEAFF. CDR3 DNA sequence: TGTGCCAGCAGCCATACTCGGGGGTCGTGGACTGAAGCTTTCTTT. The complete variable domain, with remaining parts taken from reference TRBV5-4 and TRBJ1-1, reads ETGVTQSPTHLIKTRGQQVTLRCSSQSGHNTVSWYQQALGQGPQFIFQYYREEENGRGNFPPRFSGLQFPNYSSELNVNALELDDSALYLCASSHTRGSWTEAFFGQGTRLTVV.

This clonotype has just a few counts. The chain couples TRBV7-9 to TRBJ1-4; 10 bases fit TRBD1. The J segment lost 7 bases and the V segment lost 4 bases, leaving 3 bases of the junction unmatched. This CDR3 region has 14 residues. Germline V CDR1 and CDR2: SEHNR, FQNEAQ (reference sequence). The chain's CDR3 is CASSSTGGVEKLFF. The CDR3 nucleotides read TGTGCCAGCAGCTCGACAGGGGGCGTTGAAAAACTGTTTTTT.

J is TRBJ1-5 and V is TRBV12-3 or TRBV12-4; 9 bases fit TRBD1. The length of the CDR3 is 17 residues. Trimming cost V 3 bases and J 0 bases; bases outside gene matches: 6. The DNA of the CDR3 is TGTGCCAGCAGTTTGGGACAGGGCCCTTATAGCAATCAGCCCCAGCATTTT. Translation gives CASSLGQGPYSNQPQHF.

The chain couples TRBV3-1 to TRBJ2-1; D remains ambiguous. Germline lookup yields CDR1 LGHDT and CDR2 YNNKEL (reference sequence). V was cut by 4 bases and J by 2 bases, with 9 bases left in between. CDR3 length: 14 amino acids. The CDR3 spells CASSLIRAYNEQFF. DNA for the CDR3: TGTGCCAGCAGCCTTATCCGAGCCTACAATGAGCAGTTCTTC.

This clonotype has a count of ten or more. V and J are TRBV6-1 and TRBJ1-1; no firm D call. CDR3 length: 11 residues. Per the germline V gene, CDR1 is MNHNS and CDR2 is SASEGT. V lost 7 bases and J 7 bases, leaving 10 bases between the germline ends. DNA of the CDR3: TGTGCCAGCAAGAGGGAAGTTGAAGCTTTCTTT. Its translation: CASKREVEAFF.

The CDR3 DNA is TGTGCCAGCAGATCGAGTGTTGTAGAGACCCAGTACTTC. Amino acids: CASRSSVVETQYF. This chain uses TRBV7-2 with TRBJ2-5; D call uncertain. With 6 bases removed from V and 4 bases from J, the gap between germline ends came to 12 bases. CDR1 is SGHTA, CDR2 FQGNSA, per germline. The CDR3 length is 13 residues. Supplemented by reference TRBV7-2 and TRBJ2-5, the full variable domain reads GAGVSQSPSNKVTEKGKDVELRCDPISGHTALYWYRQSLGQGLEFLIYFQGNSAPDKSGLPSDRFSAERTGGSVSTLTIQRTQQEDSAVYLCASRSSVVETQYFGPGTRLLVL.

This clonotype appeared many times. V usage is TRBV7-3 and J usage is TRBJ2-1; weak D call: TRBD1 (5 bases). Germline V gene data show CDR1 as SGHTA and CDR2 as FQGTGA. This CDR3 region has 16 residues. V lost 2 bases and J lost 9, with 20 bases in between. The CDR3 DNA sequence: TGTGCCAGCAGCTTATTGGGGCCTAGGGTTGATTTTGAGCAGTTCTTC. This sequence encodes CASSLLGPRVDFEQFF. The full variable domain, in which reference TRBV7-3 and TRBJ2-1 provide the parts outside the CDR3, is GAGVSQTPSNKVTEKGKYVELRCDPISGHTALYWYRQSLGQGPEFLIYFQGTGAADDSGLPNDRFFAVRPEGSVSTLKIQRTERGDSAVYLCASSLLGPRVDFEQFFGPGTRLTVL.

This chain uses TRBV11-2 with TRBJ2-1; 12 bases map to TRBD2. The CDR3 runs to 20 residues. Germline assignment: CDR1 SGHAT and CDR2 FQNNGV. With V trimmed by 3 bases and J by 3 bases, 15 bases remained unmatched. For the CDR3, the DNA is TGTGCCAGCAGCTTTCCGGGACAGGGGACGACTAGCGGGAGCTACAATGAGCAGTTCTTC. Translated, it gives CASSFPGQGTTSGSYNEQFF.

This clonotype turned up a few times. The chain recombines TRBV7-9 with TRBJ1-1; no firm D call. V lost 5 bases and J 6 bases, leaving 13 bases between the germline ends. CDR3 length: 13 residues. CDR1 is SEHNR and CDR2 is FQNEAQ in the germline V gene (reference sequence). The CDR3 is CASSHQNGAEAFF. The CDR3 DNA is TGTGCCAGCAGCCATCAGAATGGGGCTGAAGCTTTCTTT.

There are many counts of this clonotype. The chain recombines TRBV28 with TRBJ1-4; D is unresolved. V was trimmed by 5 bases and J by 0 bases, leaving 7 bases between them. The CDR3 totals 14 residues. Germline CDR1 is MDHEN and CDR2 is SYDVKM. The chain's CDR3 is CASSRFATNEKLFF. CDR3 nucleotide sequence: TGTGCCAGCAGTCGCTTCGCAACTAATGAAAAACTGTTTTTT.

This clonotype turned up a few times. This rearrangement joins TRBV25-1 to TRBJ2-3; 13 nucleotides agree with TRBD2. The CDR3 has 17 residues. The germline CDR1 and CDR2 sequences are MGHDK and SYGVNS. Trimming cost V 5 bases and J 5 bases; bases outside gene matches: 10. CDR3 residues: CASSPLGTSGTKDTQYF. The CDR3 DNA follows: TGTGCCAGCAGTCCTTTGGGGACTAGCGGGACTAAAGATACGCAGTATTTT.

Only a few counts were recorded for this clonotype. Here the CDR3 DNA reads TGTGCCAGCAGTTTATACAAGCTAGGATTGGGGGCCAATGAGCAGTTCTTC. Its protein product is CASSLYKLGLGANEQFF. V gene TRBV12-3 or TRBV12-4 combines with J gene TRBJ2-1, with D possibly matching TRBD1 (6 bases). V lost 2 bases to trimming and J lost 6 bases, with 20 bases between them. The CDR3 is 17 residues long.

The sample holds many counts of this clonotype. J is TRBJ2-3 and V is TRBV7-2; the match to TRBD2 covers 14 bases. The length of the CDR3 is 18 residues. V gave up 0 bases and J gave up 5 bases; unmatched junction bases: 7. Germline loops: CDR1 SGHTA, CDR2 FQGNSA. The chain's CDR3 is CASSLAGGTSGRGDTQYF. As DNA, the CDR3 is TGTGCCAGCAGCTTAGCGGGTGGGACTAGCGGGAGAGGAGATACGCAGTATTTT.

The chain couples TRBV6-1 to TRBJ1-5; tentatively, D is TRBD1 (6 bases). CDR1 is MNHNS, CDR2 SASEGT, per germline. V was shortened by 5 bases and J by 3 bases, with 11 bases between the two germline ends. The CDR3 spans 14 residues. CDR3 sequence reads: CASSPDRNNQPQHF. In DNA, the CDR3 is TGTGCCAGCAGTCCCGACAGGAACAATCAGCCCCAGCATTTT.

This clonotype was counted between two and nine times. V is TRBV28 and J is TRBJ1-2, with TRBD1 matching 12 bases. The length of the CDR3 is 14 residues. Trimming took 8 bases from V and 8 from J; bases not matched to a gene: 9. Germline assignment: CDR1 MDHEN and CDR2 SYDVKM. CDR3 DNA sequence: TGTGCCAGCGGTGAGGGACAGGGGGCTCGCGGCTACACCTTC. It encodes CASGEGQGARGYTF.

The rearrangement links TRBV12-3 or TRBV12-4 to TRBJ2-3, with 7 positions matching TRBD2. The trim removed 3 bases at V and 6 bases at J, leaving 6 bases unmatched. CDR3 length: 14 amino acids. For the CDR3, the DNA is TGTGCCAGCAGTTTTGGGCAGGGAGGGGATACGCAGTATTTT. Amino acids: CASSFGQGGDTQYF.

There are many counts of this clonotype. The chain is built from TRBV20-1 and TRBJ2-4; 10 nucleotides line up with TRBD1. The junction had 8 bases not matched to a gene; V was cut back by 5 bases and J by 7 bases. There are 14 residues in the CDR3. In germline, CDR1 is DFQATT, CDR2 SNEGSKA (reference sequence). The CDR3 DNA sequence: TGCAGTGCTTTCTTCGGGACAGGGGTGAACATTCAGTACTTC. Its protein product is CSAFFGTGVNIQYF.

The chain uses TRBV7-8 and TRBJ2-3; 8 positions match TRBD2. CDR3 size: 17 residues. Trimming at V came to 5 bases and at J to 4 bases, leaving 14 bases not matched to a gene. The V gene's germline CDR1 is SGHVS and CDR2 FQNEAQ. DNA for the CDR3: TGTGCCAGCAGCCCACCCTTCCAGCGGGAGCCACCAGATACGCAGTATTTT. Translating it yields CASSPPFQREPPDTQYF.

This clonotype turned up a few times. The rearrangement links TRBV10-3 to TRBJ2-7; 7 bases are shared with TRBD2. There are 16 residues in the CDR3. The junction had 5 bases not matched to a gene; V was cut back by 0 bases and J by 0 bases. Looked up from germline, CDR1 is ENHRY and CDR2 is SYGVKD. CDR3: CAISESYSGHSYEQYF. The CDR3 DNA follows: TGTGCCATCAGTGAGTCCTATAGCGGGCACTCCTACGAGCAGTACTTC.

The J gene is TRBJ1-5, the V gene TRBV20-1, with 8 bases matching TRBD1. The CDR3 contains 17 residues. CDR1 DFQATT and CDR2 SNEGSKA come from the germline V gene (reference sequence). V was pared by 2 bases and J by 2 bases, with 11 bases of the junction left unmatched. CDR3 residues: CSARLSQGAAGNQPQHF. The CDR3 DNA sequence: TGCAGTGCTAGACTATCGCAGGGGGCAGCGGGCAATCAGCCCCAGCATTTT.

This clonotype was seen ten or more times. The V gene is TRBV3-1, the J gene TRBJ1-5; the match to TRBD1 covers 9 bases. CDR3 length: 15 amino acids. The J segment lost 5 bases and the V segment lost 3 bases, leaving 5 bases of the junction unmatched. The V gene's germline CDR1 is LGHDT and CDR2 YNNKEL (reference sequence). The CDR3 DNA is TGTGCCAGCAGCCAGGACAGGGGAGAGCATCAGCCCCAGCATTTT. This codes for CASSQDRGEHQPQHF.